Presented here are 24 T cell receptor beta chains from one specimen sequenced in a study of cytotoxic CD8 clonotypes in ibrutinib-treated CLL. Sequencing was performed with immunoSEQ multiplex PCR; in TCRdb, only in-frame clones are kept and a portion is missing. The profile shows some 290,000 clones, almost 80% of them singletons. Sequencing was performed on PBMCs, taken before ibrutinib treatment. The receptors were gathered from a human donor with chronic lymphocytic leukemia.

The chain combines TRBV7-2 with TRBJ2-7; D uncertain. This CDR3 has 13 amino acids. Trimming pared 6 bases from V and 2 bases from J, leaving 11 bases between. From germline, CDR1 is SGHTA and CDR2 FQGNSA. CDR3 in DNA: TGTGCCAGCAGGGGTAAGAGCGCCTACGAGCAGTACTTC. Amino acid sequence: CASRGKSAYEQYF. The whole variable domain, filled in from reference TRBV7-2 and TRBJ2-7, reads GAGVSQSPSNKVTEKGKDVELRCDPISGHTALYWYRQSLGQGLEFLIYFQGNSAPDKSGLPSDRFSAERTGGSVSTLTIQRTQQEDSAVYLCASRGKSAYEQYFGPGTRLTVT.

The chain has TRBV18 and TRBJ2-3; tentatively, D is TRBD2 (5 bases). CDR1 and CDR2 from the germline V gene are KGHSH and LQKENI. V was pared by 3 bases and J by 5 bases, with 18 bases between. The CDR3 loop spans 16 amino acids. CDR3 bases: TGTGCCAGCTCACCCAACACGGCGGGCCTCGGAGATACGCAGTATTTT. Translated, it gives CASSPNTAGLGDTQYF.

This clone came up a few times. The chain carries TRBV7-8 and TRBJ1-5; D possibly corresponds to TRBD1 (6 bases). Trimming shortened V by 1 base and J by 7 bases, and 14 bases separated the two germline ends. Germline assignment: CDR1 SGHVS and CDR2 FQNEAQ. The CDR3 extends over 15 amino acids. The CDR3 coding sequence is TGTGCCAGCAGCTTAGACCCACAGGGAGGCCAGCCCCAGCATTTT. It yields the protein CASSLDPQGGQPQHF.

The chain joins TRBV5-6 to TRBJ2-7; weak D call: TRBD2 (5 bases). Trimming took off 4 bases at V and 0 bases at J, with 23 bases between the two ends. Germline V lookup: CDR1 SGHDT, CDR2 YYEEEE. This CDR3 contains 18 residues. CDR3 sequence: CASSVERRTGRFSYEQYF. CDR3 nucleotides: TGTGCCAGCAGCGTTGAACGAAGGACTGGTAGATTCTCCTACGAGCAGTACTTC.

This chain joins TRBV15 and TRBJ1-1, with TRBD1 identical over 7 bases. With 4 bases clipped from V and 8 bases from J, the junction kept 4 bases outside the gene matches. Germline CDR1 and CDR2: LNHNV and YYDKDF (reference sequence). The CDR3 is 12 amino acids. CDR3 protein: CATSKTDREAFF. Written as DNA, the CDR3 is TGTGCCACCAGCAAGACGGACAGGGAAGCTTTCTTT.

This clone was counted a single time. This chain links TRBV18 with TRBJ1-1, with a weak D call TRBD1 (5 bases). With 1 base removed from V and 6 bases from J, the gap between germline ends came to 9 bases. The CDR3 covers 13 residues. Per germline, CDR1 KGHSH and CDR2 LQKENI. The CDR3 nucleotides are TGTGCCAGCTCACCACAGGGGATAGCTGAAGCTTTCTTT. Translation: CASSPQGIAEAFF.

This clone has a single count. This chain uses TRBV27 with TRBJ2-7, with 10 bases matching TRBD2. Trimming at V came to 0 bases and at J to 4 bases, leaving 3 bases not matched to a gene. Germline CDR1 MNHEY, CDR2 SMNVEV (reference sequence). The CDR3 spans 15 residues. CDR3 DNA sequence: TGTGCCAGCAGTTTATCCGCTAGCGGGAGTTACGAGCAGTACTTC. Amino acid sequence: CASSLSASGSYEQYF.

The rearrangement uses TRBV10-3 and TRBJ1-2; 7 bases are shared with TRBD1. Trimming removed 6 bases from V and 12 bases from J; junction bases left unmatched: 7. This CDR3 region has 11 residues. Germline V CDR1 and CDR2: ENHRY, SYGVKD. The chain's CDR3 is CAIRSDRVNTF. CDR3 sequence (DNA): TGTGCCATCAGATCAGACAGGGTGAACACCTTC.

The DNA for the CDR3 is TGTGCCAGCAGTTACACAGGGGGCTACGAGCAGTACTTC. Its protein is CASSYTGGYEQYF. The chain recombines TRBV6-6 with TRBJ2-7, with 8 bases matching TRBD1. The ends lost 2 bases at V and 3 bases at J; junction bases unmatched: 0. Germline lookup yields CDR1 MNHNY and CDR2 SVGAGI (reference sequence). This CDR3 spans 13 amino acids.

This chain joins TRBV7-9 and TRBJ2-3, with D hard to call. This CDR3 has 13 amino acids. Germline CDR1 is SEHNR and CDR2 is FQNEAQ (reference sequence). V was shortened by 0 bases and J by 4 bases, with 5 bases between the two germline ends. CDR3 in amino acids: CASSLALSDTQYF. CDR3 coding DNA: TGTGCCAGCAGCTTAGCGCTGTCAGATACGCAGTATTTT.

Here the CDR3 DNA reads TGTGCCAGCAGCGCCCCCTACGCGAACAAAGAGACCCAGTACTTC. Translating gives CASSAPYANKETQYF. This rearrangement joins TRBV11-2 to TRBJ2-5; no definite D call. This CDR3 spans 15 amino acids. Trimming shortened V by 5 bases and J by 3 bases, and 16 bases separated the two germline ends. Looked up from germline, CDR1 is SGHAT and CDR2 is FQNNGV.

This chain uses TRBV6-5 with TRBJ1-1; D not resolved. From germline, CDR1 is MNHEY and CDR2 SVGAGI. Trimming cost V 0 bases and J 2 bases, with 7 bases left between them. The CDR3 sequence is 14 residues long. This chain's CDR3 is CASSYSMTNTEAFF. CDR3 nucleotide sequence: TGTGCCAGCAGTTACTCTATGACAAACACTGAAGCTTTCTTT.

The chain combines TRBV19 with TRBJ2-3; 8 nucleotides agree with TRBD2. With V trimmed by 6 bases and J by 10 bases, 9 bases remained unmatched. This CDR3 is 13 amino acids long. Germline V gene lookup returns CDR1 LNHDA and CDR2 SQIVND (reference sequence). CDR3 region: CASRTLGLGAQYF. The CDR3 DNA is TGTGCCAGTAGAACTCTGGGACTAGGAGCGCAGTATTTT.

CDR3 sequence reads: CASKAEFMDEQFF. The CDR3 region has the DNA TGTGCCAGTAAAGCCGAGTTCATGGATGAGCAGTTCTTC. The chain recombines TRBV2 with TRBJ2-1; D remains unclear. Germline V gene data show CDR1 as SNHLY and CDR2 as FYNNEI. Trimming removed 9 bases from V and 8 bases from J, with 17 bases in between. The CDR3 is made up of 13 amino acids.

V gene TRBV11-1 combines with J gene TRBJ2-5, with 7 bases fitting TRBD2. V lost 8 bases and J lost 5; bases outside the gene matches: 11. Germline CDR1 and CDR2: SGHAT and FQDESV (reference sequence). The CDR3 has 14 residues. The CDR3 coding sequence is TGTGCCAGCTGGCGCGGCGGGAGTGGTGAGACCCAGTACTTC. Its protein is CASWRGGSGETQYF.

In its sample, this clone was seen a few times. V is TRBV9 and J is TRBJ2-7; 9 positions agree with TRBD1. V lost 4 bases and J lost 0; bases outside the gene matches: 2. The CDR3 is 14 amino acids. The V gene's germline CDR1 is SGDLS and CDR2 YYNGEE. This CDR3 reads CASSTGQGSYEQYF. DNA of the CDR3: TGTGCCAGCAGCACGGGACAGGGCTCCTACGAGCAGTACTTC.

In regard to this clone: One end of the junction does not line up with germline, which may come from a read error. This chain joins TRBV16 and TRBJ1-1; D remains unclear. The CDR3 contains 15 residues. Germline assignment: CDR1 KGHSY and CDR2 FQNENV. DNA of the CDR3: TGTGCCAGCAGCCAATCTCCGGCGCGGAACGCTGAAGCTTTCTTT. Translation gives CASSQSPARNAEAFF.

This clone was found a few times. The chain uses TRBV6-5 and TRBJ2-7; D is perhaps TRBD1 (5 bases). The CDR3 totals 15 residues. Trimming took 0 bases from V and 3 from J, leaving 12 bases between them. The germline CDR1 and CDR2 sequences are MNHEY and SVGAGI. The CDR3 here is CASSYSKGQIYEQYF. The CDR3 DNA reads TGTGCCAGCAGTTACTCAAAGGGGCAGATCTACGAGCAGTACTTC.

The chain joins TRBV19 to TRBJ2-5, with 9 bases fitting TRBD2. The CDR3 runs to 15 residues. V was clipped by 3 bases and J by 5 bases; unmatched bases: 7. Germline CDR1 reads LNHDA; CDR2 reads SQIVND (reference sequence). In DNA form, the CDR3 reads TGTGCCAGTAGTATTAGCGGGAGTCCCCGGGAGACCCAGTACTTC. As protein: CASSISGSPRETQYF.

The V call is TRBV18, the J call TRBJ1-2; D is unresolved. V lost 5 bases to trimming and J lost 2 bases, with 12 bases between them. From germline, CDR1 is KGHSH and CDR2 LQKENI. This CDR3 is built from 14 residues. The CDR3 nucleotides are TGTGCCAGCTCAGCAGCGGGAGAAAACTATGGCTACACCTTC. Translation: CASSAAGENYGYTF.

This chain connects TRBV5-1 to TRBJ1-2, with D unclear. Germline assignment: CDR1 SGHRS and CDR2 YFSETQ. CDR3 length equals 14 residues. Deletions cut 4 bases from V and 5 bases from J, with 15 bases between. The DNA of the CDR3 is TGCGCCAGCAGCACCTCGGGAGGAGAGTATGGCTACACCTTC. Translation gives CASSTSGGEYGYTF. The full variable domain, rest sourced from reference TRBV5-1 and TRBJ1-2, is KAGVTQTPRYLIKTRGQQVTLSCSPISGHRSVSWYQQTPGQGLQFLFEYFSETQRNKGNFPGRFSGRQFSNSRSEMNVSTLELGDSALYLCASSTSGGEYGYTFGSGTRLTVV.

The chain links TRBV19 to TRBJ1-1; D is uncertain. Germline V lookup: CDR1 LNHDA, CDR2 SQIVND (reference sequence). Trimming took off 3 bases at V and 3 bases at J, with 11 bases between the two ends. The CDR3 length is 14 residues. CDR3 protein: CASSIWSSDTEAFF. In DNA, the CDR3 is TGTGCCAGTAGTATTTGGAGTTCGGACACTGAAGCTTTCTTT. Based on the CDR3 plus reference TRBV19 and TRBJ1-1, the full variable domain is DGGITQSPKYLFRKEGQNVTLSCEQNLNHDAMYWYRQDPGQGLRLIYYSQIVNDFQKGDIAEGYSVSREKKESFPLTVTSAQKNPTAFYLCASSIWSSDTEAFFGQGTRLTVV.

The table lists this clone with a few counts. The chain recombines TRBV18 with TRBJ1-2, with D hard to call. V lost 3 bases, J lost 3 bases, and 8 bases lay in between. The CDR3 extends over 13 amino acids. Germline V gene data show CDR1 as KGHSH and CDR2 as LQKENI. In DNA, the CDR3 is TGTGCCAGCTCACCGGGCCGGGACTATGGCTACACCTTC. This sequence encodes CASSPGRDYGYTF.

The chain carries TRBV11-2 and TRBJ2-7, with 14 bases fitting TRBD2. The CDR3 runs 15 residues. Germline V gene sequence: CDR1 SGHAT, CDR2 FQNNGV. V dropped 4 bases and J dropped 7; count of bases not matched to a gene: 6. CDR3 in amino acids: CASSSGLAGGQEQYF. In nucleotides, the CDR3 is TGTGCCAGCAGCTCCGGACTAGCGGGAGGTCAGGAGCAGTACTTC.